Sequencing of this T cell receptor (beta chain) was carried out in a study of Graves' ophthalmopathy and Graves' hyperthyroidism. This clonotype was detected many times. Hyperthyroidism patients were newly diagnosed, ill under 2 months, and aged 18 to 65 years. Orbital computed tomography, thyroid ultrasound, TRAb, serum thyroxine and clinical symptoms formed the basis of diagnosis. Scientists amplified the TCR beta CDR3 regions from RNA transcripts. First-round RT-PCR with HTBI primers preceded a second-round multiplex PCR. MiXCR was run by TCRdb on the multiplex PCR reads, yielding one entry per CDR3 protein. In the table there are roughly 600,000 distinct CDR3 sequences, 39% of which are singletons. In germline, CDR1 is SGHAT, CDR2 FQNNGV. The CDR3 has 13 amino acids. Trimming took off 0 bases at V and 7 bases at J, with 6 bases between the two ends.

The TCR sequence derives from an adult man with Graves' hyperthyroidism. The chain uses TRBV11-2 and TRBJ1-4; no definite D call. Sequenced: peripheral blood or thyroid tissue (not recorded which). Here the CDR3 reads CASSLDFREKLFF. The DNA for the CDR3 is TGTGCCAGCAGCTTAGATTTTCGTGAAAAACTGTTTTTT.